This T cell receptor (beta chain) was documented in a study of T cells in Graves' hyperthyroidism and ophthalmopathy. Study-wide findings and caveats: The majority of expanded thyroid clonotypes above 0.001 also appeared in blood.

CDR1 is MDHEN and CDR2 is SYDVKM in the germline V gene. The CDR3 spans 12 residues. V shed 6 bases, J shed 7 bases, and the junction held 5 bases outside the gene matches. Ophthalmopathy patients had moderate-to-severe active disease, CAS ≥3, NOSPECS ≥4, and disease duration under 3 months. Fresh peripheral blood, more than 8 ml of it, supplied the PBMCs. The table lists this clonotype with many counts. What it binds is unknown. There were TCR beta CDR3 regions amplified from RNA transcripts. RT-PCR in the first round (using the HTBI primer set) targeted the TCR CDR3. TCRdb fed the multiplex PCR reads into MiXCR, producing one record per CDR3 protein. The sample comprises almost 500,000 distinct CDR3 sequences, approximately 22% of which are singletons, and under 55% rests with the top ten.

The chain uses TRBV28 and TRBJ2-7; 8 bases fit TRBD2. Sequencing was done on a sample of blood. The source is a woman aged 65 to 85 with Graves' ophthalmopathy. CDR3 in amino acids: CASRSSGKEQYF. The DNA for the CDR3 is TGTGCCAGCAGAAGTAGCGGGAAAGAGCAGTACTTC.